The 24 T cell receptor beta chains presented below share a single source sample, sequenced in a study of shared clonotypes between healthy human individuals. The data were produced by immunoSEQ multiplex PCR, yet TCRdb's version contains in-frame clones alone and is incomplete. The sample records a few hundred thousand clones, under 80% being singletons. The sequencing sample was made of memory CD4+ T cells sorted from blood. The sample's subset: CD45RA-negative fraction. The source of these receptors is a man younger than 40 in good health.

This clone appeared many times. V gene TRBV9 combines with J gene TRBJ2-5; 11 bases agree with TRBD2. Germline V CDR1 and CDR2: SGDLS, YYNGEE. The junction had 2 bases not matched to a gene; V was cut back by 4 bases and J by 3 bases. The CDR3 has 14 amino acids. DNA of the CDR3: TGTGCCAGCAGCTTGGGACTAGCGGAAGAGACCCAGTACTTC. It yields the protein CASSLGLAEETQYF.

The genes are TRBV18 and TRBJ2-2; D ambiguous. There are 13 residues in the CDR3. Trimming took off 6 bases at V and 8 bases at J, with 13 bases between the two ends. Germline loops: CDR1 KGHSH, CDR2 LQKENI. The CDR3 nucleotides read TGTGCCAGCTCCCAAGGACGGTCGGGGGAGCTGTTTTTT. Amino acid sequence: CASSQGRSGELFF.

The chain recombines TRBV5-5 with TRBJ2-3, with 7 bases matching TRBD2. V was pared by 4 bases and J by 1 base, with 6 bases of the junction left unmatched. The germline gives CDR1 SGHKS, CDR2 YYEKEE (reference sequence). The CDR3 sequence is 15 residues long. CDR3 protein: CASSLAESGTDTQYF. The CDR3 DNA reads TGTGCCAGCAGCCTAGCGGAGTCAGGCACAGATACGCAGTATTTT. The full variable domain, completed using reference TRBV5-5 and TRBJ2-3, is DAGVTQSPTHLIKTRGQQVTLRCSPISGHKSVSWYQQVLGQGPQFIFQYYEKEERGRGNFPDRFSARQFPNYSSELNVNALLLGDSALYLCASSLAESGTDTQYFGPGTRLTVL.

The chain recombines TRBV29-1 with TRBJ1-2; D might be TRBD1 (5 bases). Germline assignment: CDR1 SQVTM and CDR2 ANQGSEA. The CDR3 loop spans 12 amino acids. V was pared by 6 bases and J by 4 bases, with 12 bases between. Written as DNA, the CDR3 is TGCAGCGTCCATGTTGGGGGCTATGGCTACACCTTC. Translation gives CSVHVGGYGYTF.

This chain connects TRBV2 to TRBJ2-7; 9 bases align to TRBD1. Trimming removed 1 base from V and 6 bases from J; junction bases left unmatched: 7. The CDR3 spans 15 residues. Germline CDR1 and CDR2: SNHLY and FYNNEI. For the CDR3, the DNA is TGTGCCAGCAGTGAAGGGTGGACAGGGGACGGCGAGCAGTACTTC. This translates into CASSEGWTGDGEQYF.

This chain joins TRBV10-1 and TRBJ2-1, with D possibly matching TRBD1 (6 bases). V lost 1 base and J lost 2, with 6 bases in between. CDR1 is WNHNN, CDR2 SYGVQD, per germline (reference sequence). This CDR3 is built from 14 residues. The CDR3 region has the DNA TGCGCCAGCAGTGAGTACAGGGCCTACAATGAGCAGTTCTTC. Residues: CASSEYRAYNEQFF.

The chain employs TRBV11-1 and TRBJ1-1, with TRBD1 matching over 8 bases. The CDR3 totals 13 residues. The germline V gene has CDR1 SGHAT and CDR2 FQDESV (reference sequence). The V segment lost 6 bases and the J segment 7 bases; nucleotides outside the gene matches: 7. CDR3 protein: CASSLDRGGEAFF. CDR3 DNA: TGTGCCAGCAGTCTTGACAGGGGAGGTGAAGCTTTCTTT.

As for this clone: Possible read error: a much larger clone is one base away. This same CDR3 is encoded by further DNA sequences in the sample. The DNA for the CDR3 is TGTGCCAGCAGCTTTCAAGGGGAGCTAGGAAGCTCTGGGGCCAACGTCTTGACTTTC. Its translation is CASSFQGELGSSGANVLTF. This chain uses TRBV7-6 with TRBJ2-6; D tentatively fits TRBD1 or TRBD2 (5 bases each). This CDR3 contains 19 residues. The germline CDR1 and CDR2 sequences are SGHVS and FNYEAQ.

The chain links TRBV4-1 to TRBJ2-3; the D is unclear. Deletions cut 2 bases from V and 2 bases from J, with 2 bases between. The CDR3 extends over 12 amino acids. Germline V gene data show CDR1 as MGHRA and CDR2 as YSYEKL. CDR3 amino acids: CASSQYTDTQYF. The CDR3, as DNA: TGCGCCAGCAGCCAATACACAGATACGCAGTATTTT.

This clone was recorded once. The chain combines TRBV6-4 with TRBJ1-5, with a possible D match to TRBD1 (5 bases). Germline V gene lookup returns CDR1 MRHNA and CDR2 SNTAGT. This CDR3 region has 13 residues. Between the trimmed V and J ends, which lost 6 bases and 8 bases, there was a span of 14 bases. CDR3 nucleotide sequence: TGTGCCAGCAGCCCGAATGGGGGGGAGCCCCAGCATTTT. This gives the protein CASSPNGGEPQHF.

The genes are TRBV21-1 and TRBJ2-6. TRBV21-1 is given as a pseudogene. This CDR3 spans 18 amino acids. CDR3 nucleotide sequence: TGTGCCAGCAGCAAAGTTCCCGGGGCGCAGGCTGGGGCCAACGTCCTGACTTTC. As protein: CASSKVPGAQAGANVLTF.

This clone was seen only a few times. This chain links TRBV9 with TRBJ2-7, with D possibly being TRBD1 (8 bases). CDR1 and CDR2 from the germline V gene are SGDLS and YYNGEE. The CDR3 is 16 residues long. V dropped 3 bases and J dropped 5 bases, with 21 bases sitting between them. The CDR3 loop reads CASSERQGRGEDEQYF. The CDR3 DNA reads as TGTGCCAGCAGCGAGCGACAGGGGAGGGGGGAGGACGAGCAGTACTTC.

The chain employs TRBV12-5 and TRBJ2-1, with D possibly being TRBD1 (5 bases). The germline gives CDR1 LGHNT, CDR2 FRNRAP. The CDR3 extends over 14 amino acids. Trimming pared 6 bases from V and 2 bases from J, leaving 11 bases between. The CDR3 loop is CASGDQGPYNEQFF. The CDR3 DNA is TGTGCTAGTGGGGATCAGGGCCCCTACAATGAGCAGTTCTTC.

This clone was seen only a few times. V is TRBV9 and J is TRBJ2-1; D ambiguous. The germline V and J ends were trimmed by 0 bases and 8 bases, with 9 bases remaining between them. The CDR3 sequence is 13 residues long. CDR1 is SGDLS, CDR2 YYNGEE, per germline. The CDR3: CASSVVSSYEQFF. The CDR3 nucleotides read TGTGCCAGCAGCGTAGTGTCGAGCTATGAGCAGTTCTTC.

This chain links TRBV14 with TRBJ1-2; maybe TRBD1 (5 bases). The CDR3 covers 16 residues. Trimming cost V 3 bases and J 8 bases, with 22 bases left between them. From germline, CDR1 is SGHDN and CDR2 FVKESK. CDR3 nucleotide sequence: TGTGCCAGCAGCCACCCGTCTGCTGGGGGTTTGAGGGGCTACACCTTC. Its protein is CASSHPSAGGLRGYTF.

The rearrangement uses TRBV11-2 and TRBJ2-6; D uncertain. CDR1 is SGHAT and CDR2 is FQNNGV in the germline V gene. This CDR3 contains 16 residues. V was shortened by 5 bases and J by 1 base, with 12 bases between the two germline ends. This CDR3 is CASSRNSYSGANVLTF. The CDR3 coding sequence is TGTGCCAGCAGCCGTAACAGTTATTCTGGGGCCAACGTCCTGACTTTC.

This clone occurred a few times. The CDR3 sequence is CASSEGPILNEKLFF. The CDR3 nucleotides read TGTGCCAGCAGTGAAGGGCCCATCCTTAATGAAAAACTGTTTTTT. The rearrangement links TRBV2 to TRBJ1-4; no firm D call. There are 15 residues in the CDR3. From germline, CDR1 is SNHLY and CDR2 FYNNEI. V lost 1 base, J lost 4 bases, and 10 bases lay in between.

The chain links TRBV5-1 to TRBJ2-5, with D possibly TRBD1 on 5 matching bases. V was pared by 0 bases and J by 2 bases, with 11 bases between. Looked up from germline, CDR1 is SGHRS and CDR2 is YFSETQ. This CDR3 spans 15 amino acids. For the CDR3, the DNA is TGCGCCAGCAGCTTGGGGGCAACAGGTCAAGAGACCCAGTACTTC. Its translation is CASSLGATGQETQYF. Using reference TRBV5-1 and TRBJ2-5 for the parts outside the CDR3, the full variable domain is KAGVTQTPRYLIKTRGQQVTLSCSPISGHRSVSWYQQTPGQGLQFLFEYFSETQRNKGNFPGRFSGRQFSNSRSEMNVSTLELGDSALYLCASSLGATGQETQYFGPGTRLLVL.

Comments on this clone: A much larger clone lies one base from this, so it may be a read error. For the CDR3, the DNA is TGTGCCAGCAGCTTAGGGCAATACAATGAGCAGTTCTTC. Translated, it gives CASSLGQYNEQFF. J is TRBJ2-1 and V is TRBV4-2; no clear D gene. Germline-derived CDR1 and CDR2 are LGHNA and YNFKEQ. CDR3 length: 13 residues. V was cut by 5 bases and J by 4 bases, with 9 bases left in between.

Only a few counts were recorded for this clone. V and J are TRBV6-1 and TRBJ2-1; 9 nucleotides agree with TRBD1. Germline V gives CDR1 MNHNS, CDR2 SASEGT. The CDR3 contains 15 residues. Trimming cost V 6 bases and J 2 bases; bases outside gene matches: 5. CDR3 in DNA: TGTGCCAGCAGGGAGGGACAGGGAACCTACAATGAGCAGTTCTTC. Its translation is CASREGQGTYNEQFF.

Note on this clone: Other DNA sequences in this specimen translate into the identical CDR3. The chain joins TRBV11-2 to TRBJ2-1; D gene unclear. V was trimmed by 1 base and J by 0 bases, leaving 4 bases between them. Per germline, CDR1 SGHAT and CDR2 FQNNGV. The CDR3 is made up of 14 amino acids. The CDR3 reads CASSLGPSYNEQFF. The CDR3 region has the DNA TGTGCCAGCAGCTTAGGACCCTCCTACAATGAGCAGTTCTTC.

V is TRBV5-6 and J is TRBJ2-1; the D gene could be TRBD1 or TRBD2 (5 bases each). V shed 5 bases and J shed 0 bases, with 15 bases lying between them. The CDR3 has 16 amino acids. CDR1 is SGHDT and CDR2 is YYEEEE in the germline V gene. CDR3: CASSFNGAGSYNEQFF. CDR3 nucleotide sequence: TGTGCCAGCAGTTTCAACGGGGCGGGCTCCTACAATGAGCAGTTCTTC.

V gene TRBV6-6 combines with J gene TRBJ2-7; 12 bases fit TRBD2. CDR3 length equals 15 residues. Germline loops: CDR1 MNHNY, CDR2 SVGAGI (reference sequence). V shed 4 bases and J 2 bases; nucleotides not matched to a gene: 3. CDR3 DNA: TGTGCCAGCAGTTCCCTAGCGGGAGGGACCTACGAGCAGTACTTC. Protein: CASSSLAGGTYEQYF.

This clone showed up many times. The chain recombines TRBV6-1 with TRBJ1-2; maybe TRBD1 (6 bases). Germline assignment: CDR1 MNHNS and CDR2 SASEGT. The CDR3 is made up of 14 amino acids. Trimming stripped 8 bases from V and 0 bases from J, with 13 bases between. The CDR3 DNA follows: TGTGCCAGCGAGATGGACAGACCTAACTATGGCTACACCTTC. Encoded protein: CASEMDRPNYGYTF.